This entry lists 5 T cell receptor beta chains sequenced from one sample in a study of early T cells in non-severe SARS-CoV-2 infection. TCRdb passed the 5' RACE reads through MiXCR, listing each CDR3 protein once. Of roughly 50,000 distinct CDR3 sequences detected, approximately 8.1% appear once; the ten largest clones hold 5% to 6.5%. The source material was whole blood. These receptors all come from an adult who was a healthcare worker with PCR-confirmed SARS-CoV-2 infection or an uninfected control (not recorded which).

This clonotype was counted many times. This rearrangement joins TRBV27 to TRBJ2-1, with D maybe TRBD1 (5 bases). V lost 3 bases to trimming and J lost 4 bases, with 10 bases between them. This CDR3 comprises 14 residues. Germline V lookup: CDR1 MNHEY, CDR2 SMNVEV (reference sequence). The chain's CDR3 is CASSFPGHYNEQFF. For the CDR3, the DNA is TGTGCCAGCAGTTTTCCTGGACATTACAATGAGCAGTTCTTC.

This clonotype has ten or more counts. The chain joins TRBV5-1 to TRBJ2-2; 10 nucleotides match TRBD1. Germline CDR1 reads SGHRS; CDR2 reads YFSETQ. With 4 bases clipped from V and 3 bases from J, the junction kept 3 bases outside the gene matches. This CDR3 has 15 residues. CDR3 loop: CASSVGQGDTGELFF. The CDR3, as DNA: TGCGCCAGCAGCGTCGGACAGGGGGACACCGGGGAGCTGTTTTTT.

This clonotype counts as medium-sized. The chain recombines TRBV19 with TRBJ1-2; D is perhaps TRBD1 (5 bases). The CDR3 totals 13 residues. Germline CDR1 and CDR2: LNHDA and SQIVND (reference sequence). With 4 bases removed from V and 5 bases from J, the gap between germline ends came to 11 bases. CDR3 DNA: TGTGCCAGTAGTAAAAGGGACGGGTATGGCTACACCTTC. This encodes CASSKRDGYGYTF.

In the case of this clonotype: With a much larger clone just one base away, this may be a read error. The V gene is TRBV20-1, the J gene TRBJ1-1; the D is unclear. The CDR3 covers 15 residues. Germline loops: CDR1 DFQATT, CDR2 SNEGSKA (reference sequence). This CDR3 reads CSARSREWMKTEAFF. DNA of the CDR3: TGCAGTGCTAGGTCTCGGGAGTGGATGAAAACTGAAGCTTTCTTT.

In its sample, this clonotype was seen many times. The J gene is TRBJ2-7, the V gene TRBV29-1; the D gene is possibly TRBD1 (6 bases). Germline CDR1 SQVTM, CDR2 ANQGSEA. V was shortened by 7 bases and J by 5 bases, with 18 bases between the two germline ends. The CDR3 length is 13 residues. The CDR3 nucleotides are TGCAGCGGTGTAGTAACAGGGAAGGACGAGCAGTACTTC. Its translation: CSGVVTGKDEQYF.